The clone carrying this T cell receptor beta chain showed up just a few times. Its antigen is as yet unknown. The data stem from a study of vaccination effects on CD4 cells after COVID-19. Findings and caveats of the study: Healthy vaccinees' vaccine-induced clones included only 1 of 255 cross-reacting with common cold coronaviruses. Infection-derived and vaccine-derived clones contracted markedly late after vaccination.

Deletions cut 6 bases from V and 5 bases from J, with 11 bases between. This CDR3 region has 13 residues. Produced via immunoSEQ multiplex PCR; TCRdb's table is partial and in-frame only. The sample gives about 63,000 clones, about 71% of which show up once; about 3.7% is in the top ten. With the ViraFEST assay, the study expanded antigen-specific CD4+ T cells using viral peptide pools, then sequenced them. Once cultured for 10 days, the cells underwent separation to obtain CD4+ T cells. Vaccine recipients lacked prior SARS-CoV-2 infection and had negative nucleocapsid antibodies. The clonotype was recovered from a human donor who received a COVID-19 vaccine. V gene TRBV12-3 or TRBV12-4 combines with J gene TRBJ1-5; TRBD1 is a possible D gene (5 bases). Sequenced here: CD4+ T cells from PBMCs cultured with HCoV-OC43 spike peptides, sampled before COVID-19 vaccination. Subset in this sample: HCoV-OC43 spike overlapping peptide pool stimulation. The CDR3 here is CASSQRGYQPQHF. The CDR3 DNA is TGTGCCAGCAGCCAGAGGGGTTATCAGCCCCAGCATTTT.